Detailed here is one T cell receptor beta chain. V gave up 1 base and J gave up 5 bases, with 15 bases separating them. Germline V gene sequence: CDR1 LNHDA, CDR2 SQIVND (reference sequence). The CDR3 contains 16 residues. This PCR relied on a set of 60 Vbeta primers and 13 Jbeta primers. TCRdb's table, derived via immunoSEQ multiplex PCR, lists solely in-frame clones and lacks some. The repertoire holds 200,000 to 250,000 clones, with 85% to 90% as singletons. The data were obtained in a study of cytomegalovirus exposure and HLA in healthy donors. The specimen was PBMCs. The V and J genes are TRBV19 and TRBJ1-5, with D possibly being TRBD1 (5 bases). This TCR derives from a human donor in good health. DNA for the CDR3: TGTGCCAGTAGTATAGGCGCGGGACGAATTGATCAGCCCCAGCATTTT. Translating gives CASSIGAGRIDQPQHF.